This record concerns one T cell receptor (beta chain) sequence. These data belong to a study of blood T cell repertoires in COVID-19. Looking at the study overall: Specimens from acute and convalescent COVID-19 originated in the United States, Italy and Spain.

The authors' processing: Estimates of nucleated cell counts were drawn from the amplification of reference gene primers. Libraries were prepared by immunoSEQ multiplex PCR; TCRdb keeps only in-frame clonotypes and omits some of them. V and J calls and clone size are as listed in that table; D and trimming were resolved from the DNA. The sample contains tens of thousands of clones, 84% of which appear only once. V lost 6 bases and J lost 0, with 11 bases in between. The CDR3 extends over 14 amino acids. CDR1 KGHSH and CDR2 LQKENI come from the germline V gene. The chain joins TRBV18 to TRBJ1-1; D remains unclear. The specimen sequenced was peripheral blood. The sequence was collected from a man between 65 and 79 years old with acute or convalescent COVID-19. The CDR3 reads CASSSGQVNTEAFF. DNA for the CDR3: TGTGCCAGCTCCTCTGGGCAGGTGAACACTGAAGCTTTCTTT. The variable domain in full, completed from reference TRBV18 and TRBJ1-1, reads NAGVMQNPRHLVRRRGQEARLRCSPMKGHSHVYWYRQLPEEGLKFMVYLQKENIIDESGMPKERFSAEFPKEGPSILRIQQVVRGDSAAYFCASSSGQVNTEAFFGQGTRLTVV.